This T cell receptor beta chain was sequenced for a study of cytomegalovirus exposure and HLA in healthy donors. Whole-study results and caveats: The productive fraction for most TCR beta V segments was about 90% or about 30% in an earlier analysis. When analyzed later, the rates of TCR association showed variation by HLA locus, with DRB1 the most and HLA-C the fewest.

The PCR employed 60 Vbeta primers together with 13 Jbeta primers. Some clones are missing from TCRdb's copy, which holds only in-frame ones; the method was immunoSEQ multiplex PCR. The sample includes some 250,000 clones, roughly 80% of them seen just once. The germline V gene encodes CDR1 LNHDA and CDR2 SQIVND (reference sequence). J was trimmed by 3 bases and V by 8 bases; bases with no gene match: 5. CDR3 size: 14 residues. Points on this clone: Its specificity is unknown.

The chain is built from TRBV19 and TRBJ2-7; the match to TRBD2 covers 12 bases. The TCR comes from a woman in her forties in good health and CMV-seropositive. The sample taken for sequencing was PBMCs. The CDR3 spells CASSSGRAFYEQYF. The CDR3 region has the DNA TGTGCCAGTTCTAGCGGGAGGGCATTCTACGAGCAGTACTTC.